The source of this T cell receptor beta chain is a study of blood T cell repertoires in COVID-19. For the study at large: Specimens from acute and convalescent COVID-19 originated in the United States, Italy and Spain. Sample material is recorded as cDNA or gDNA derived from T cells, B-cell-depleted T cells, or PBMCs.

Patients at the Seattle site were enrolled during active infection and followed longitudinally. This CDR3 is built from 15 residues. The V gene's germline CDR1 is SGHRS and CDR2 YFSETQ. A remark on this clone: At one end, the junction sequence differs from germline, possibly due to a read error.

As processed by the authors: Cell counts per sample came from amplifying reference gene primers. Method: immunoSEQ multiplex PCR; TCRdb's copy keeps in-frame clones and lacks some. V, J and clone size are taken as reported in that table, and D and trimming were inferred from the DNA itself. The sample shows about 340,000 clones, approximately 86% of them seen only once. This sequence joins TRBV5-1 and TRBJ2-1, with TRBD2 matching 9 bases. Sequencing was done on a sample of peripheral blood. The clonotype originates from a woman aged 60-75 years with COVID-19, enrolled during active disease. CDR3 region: CASSSTAGGYYEQFF. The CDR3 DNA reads TGCGCCAGCAGCTCAACAGCGGGGGGCTACTATGAGCAGTTCTTC.